This T cell receptor beta chain was found in a study of control samples from healthy donors and cancer patients. CDR1 SEHNR and CDR2 FQNEAQ come from the germline V gene (reference sequence). With 3 bases clipped from V and 4 bases from J, the junction kept 12 bases outside the gene matches. This CDR3 has 17 residues. TCRdb's copy holds only in-frame clones and misses some; the assay was immunoSEQ multiplex PCR. The table records around 86,000 clones, 70% to 90% of them present only once. The source material was PBMCs. V gene TRBV7-9 combines with J gene TRBJ2-3; 8 positions agree with TRBD2. This receptor was identified in a woman aged 60-75 years with head and neck cancer. CDR3 nucleotide sequence: TGTGCCAGCAGCTTGGGGGCTCGGGAGGGTCTAGCAGATACGCAGTATTTT. It encodes CASSLGAREGLADTQYF.